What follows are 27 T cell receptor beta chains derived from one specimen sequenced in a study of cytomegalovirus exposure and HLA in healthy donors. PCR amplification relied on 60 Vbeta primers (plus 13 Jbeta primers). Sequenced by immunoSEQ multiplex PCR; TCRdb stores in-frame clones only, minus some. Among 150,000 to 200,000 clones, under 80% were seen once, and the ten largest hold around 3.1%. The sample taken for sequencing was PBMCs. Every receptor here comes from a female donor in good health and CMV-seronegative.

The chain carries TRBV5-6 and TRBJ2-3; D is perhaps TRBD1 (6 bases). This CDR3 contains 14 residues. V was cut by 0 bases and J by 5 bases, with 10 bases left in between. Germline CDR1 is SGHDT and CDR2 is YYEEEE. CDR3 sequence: CASSLGGPQDTQYF. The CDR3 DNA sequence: TGTGCCAGCAGCTTGGGGGGGCCTCAAGATACGCAGTATTTT.

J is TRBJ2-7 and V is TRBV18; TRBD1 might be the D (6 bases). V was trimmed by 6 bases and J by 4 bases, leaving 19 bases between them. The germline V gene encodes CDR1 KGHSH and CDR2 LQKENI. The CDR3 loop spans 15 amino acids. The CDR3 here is CASSLRIQGTYEQYF. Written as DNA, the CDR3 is TGTGCCAGCTCTTTGAGGATACAGGGTACTTACGAGCAGTACTTC.

The CDR3 region has the DNA TGTGCCAGCAGCTTACCGGGACAGGGGGAGACCCAGTACTTC. Its protein is CASSLPGQGETQYF. V usage is TRBV7-6 and J usage is TRBJ2-5, with 10 bases fitting TRBD1. With V trimmed by 2 bases and J by 5 bases, 2 bases remained unmatched. CDR1 and CDR2 (germline): SGHVS, FNYEAQ. The CDR3 is made up of 14 amino acids.

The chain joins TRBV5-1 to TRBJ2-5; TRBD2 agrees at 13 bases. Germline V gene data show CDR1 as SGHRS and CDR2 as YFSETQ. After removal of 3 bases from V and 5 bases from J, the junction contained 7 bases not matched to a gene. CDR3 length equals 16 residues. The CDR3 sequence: CASSSRTSGSGETQYF. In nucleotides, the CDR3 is TGCGCCAGCAGCTCGCGGACTAGCGGGAGTGGGGAGACCCAGTACTTC. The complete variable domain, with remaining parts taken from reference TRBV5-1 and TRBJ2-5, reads KAGVTQTPRYLIKTRGQQVTLSCSPISGHRSVSWYQQTPGQGLQFLFEYFSETQRNKGNFPGRFSGRQFSNSRSEMNVSTLELGDSALYLCASSSRTSGSGETQYFGPGTRLLVL.

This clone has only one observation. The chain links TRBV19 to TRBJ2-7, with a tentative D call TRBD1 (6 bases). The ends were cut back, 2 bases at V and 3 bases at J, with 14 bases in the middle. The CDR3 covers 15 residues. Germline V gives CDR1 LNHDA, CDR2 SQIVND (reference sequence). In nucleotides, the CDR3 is TGTGCCAGTAGTATAACGGCAGGGGCAATCTACGAGCAGTACTTC. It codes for CASSITAGAIYEQYF. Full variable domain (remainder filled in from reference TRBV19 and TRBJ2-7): DGGITQSPKYLFRKEGQNVTLSCEQNLNHDAMYWYRQDPGQGLRLIYYSQIVNDFQKGDIAEGYSVSREKKESFPLTVTSAQKNPTAFYLCASSITAGAIYEQYFGPGTRLTVT.

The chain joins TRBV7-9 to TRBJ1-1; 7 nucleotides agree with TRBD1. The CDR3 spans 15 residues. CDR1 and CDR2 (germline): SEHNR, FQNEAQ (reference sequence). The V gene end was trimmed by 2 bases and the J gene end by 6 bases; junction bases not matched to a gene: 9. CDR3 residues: CASSLRQGGSSEAFF. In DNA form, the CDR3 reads TGTGCCAGCAGCTTAAGGCAGGGGGGAAGCTCTGAAGCTTTCTTT.

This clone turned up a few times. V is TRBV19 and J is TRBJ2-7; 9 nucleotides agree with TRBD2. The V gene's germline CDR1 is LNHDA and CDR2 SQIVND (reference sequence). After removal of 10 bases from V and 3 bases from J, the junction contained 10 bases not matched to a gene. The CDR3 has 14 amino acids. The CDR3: CATKPGLARYEQYF. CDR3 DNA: TGTGCCACCAAACCGGGACTAGCTCGCTACGAGCAGTACTTC.

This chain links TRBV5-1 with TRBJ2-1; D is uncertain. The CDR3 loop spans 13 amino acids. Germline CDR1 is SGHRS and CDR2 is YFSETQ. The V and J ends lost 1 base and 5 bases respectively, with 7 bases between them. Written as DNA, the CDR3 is TGCGCCAGCAGCTTGACTCCCAACAATGAGCAGTTCTTC. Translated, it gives CASSLTPNNEQFF.

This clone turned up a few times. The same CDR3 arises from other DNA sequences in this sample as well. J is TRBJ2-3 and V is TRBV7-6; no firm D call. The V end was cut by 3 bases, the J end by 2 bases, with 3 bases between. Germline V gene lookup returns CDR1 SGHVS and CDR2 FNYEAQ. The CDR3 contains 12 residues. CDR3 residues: CASSFYTDTQYF. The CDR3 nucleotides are TGTGCCAGCAGCTTTTACACAGATACGCAGTATTTT.

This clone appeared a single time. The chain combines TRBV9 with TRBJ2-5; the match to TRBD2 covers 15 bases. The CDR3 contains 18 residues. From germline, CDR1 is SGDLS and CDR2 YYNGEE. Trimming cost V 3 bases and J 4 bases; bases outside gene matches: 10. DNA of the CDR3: TGTGCCAGCAGCGCGCTAGCAGGGACTAGCGGGGGGCCAGAGACCCAGTACTTC. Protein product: CASSALAGTSGGPETQYF.

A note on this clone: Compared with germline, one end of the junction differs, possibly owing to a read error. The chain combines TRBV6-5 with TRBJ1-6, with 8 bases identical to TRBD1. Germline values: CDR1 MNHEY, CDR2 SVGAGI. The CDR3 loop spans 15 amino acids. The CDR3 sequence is CAGSYGAGGGSPLHF. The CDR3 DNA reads TGTGCCGGCAGTTACGGGGCAGGGGGCGGTTCACCCCTCCACTTT.

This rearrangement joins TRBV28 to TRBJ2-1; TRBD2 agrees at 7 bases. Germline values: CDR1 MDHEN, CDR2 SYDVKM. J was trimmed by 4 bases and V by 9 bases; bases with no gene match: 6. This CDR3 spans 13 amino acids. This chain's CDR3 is CASTGTNYNEQFF. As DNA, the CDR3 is TGTGCCAGTACCGGGACTAATTACAATGAGCAGTTCTTC.

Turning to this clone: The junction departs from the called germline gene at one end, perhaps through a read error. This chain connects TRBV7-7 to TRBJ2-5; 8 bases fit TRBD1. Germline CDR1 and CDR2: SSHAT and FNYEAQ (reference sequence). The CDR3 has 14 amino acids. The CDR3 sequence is CASSLTGAGETQYF. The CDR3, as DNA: TGTGCTAGCAGCTTGACAGGGGCTGGTGAGACCCAGTACTTC.

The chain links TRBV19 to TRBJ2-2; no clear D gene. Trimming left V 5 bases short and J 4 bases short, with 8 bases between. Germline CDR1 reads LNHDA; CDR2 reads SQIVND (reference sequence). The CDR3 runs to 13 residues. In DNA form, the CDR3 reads TGTGCCAGTAGTCGCGAGTCCACCGGGGAGCTGTTTTTT. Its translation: CASSRESTGELFF. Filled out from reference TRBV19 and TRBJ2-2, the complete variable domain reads DGGITQSPKYLFRKEGQNVTLSCEQNLNHDAMYWYRQDPGQGLRLIYYSQIVNDFQKGDIAEGYSVSREKKESFPLTVTSAQKNPTAFYLCASSRESTGELFFGEGSRLTVL.

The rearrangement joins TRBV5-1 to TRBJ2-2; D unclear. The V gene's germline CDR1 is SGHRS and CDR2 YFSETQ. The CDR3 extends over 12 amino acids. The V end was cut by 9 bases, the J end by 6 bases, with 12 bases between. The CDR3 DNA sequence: TGCGCCACCCAAACGGTGGCCGGGGAGCTGTTTTTT. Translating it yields CATQTVAGELFF.

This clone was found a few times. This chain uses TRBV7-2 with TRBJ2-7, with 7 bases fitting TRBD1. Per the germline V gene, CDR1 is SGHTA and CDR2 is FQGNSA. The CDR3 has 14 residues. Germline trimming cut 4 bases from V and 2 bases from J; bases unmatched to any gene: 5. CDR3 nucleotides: TGTGCCAGCAGCTCCCGACAGGGCCCCTACGAGCAGTACTTC. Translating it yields CASSSRQGPYEQYF. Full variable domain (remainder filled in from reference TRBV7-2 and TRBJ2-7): GAGVSQSPSNKVTEKGKDVELRCDPISGHTALYWYRQSLGQGLEFLIYFQGNSAPDKSGLPSDRFSAERTGGSVSTLTIQRTQQEDSAVYLCASSSRQGPYEQYFGPGTRLTVT.

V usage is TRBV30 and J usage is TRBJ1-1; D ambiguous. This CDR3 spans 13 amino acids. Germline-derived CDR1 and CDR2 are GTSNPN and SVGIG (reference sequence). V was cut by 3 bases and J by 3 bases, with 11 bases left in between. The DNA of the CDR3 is TGTGCCTGGAGCGTAGGGAGAGACACTGAAGCTTTCTTT. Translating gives CAWSVGRDTEAFF.

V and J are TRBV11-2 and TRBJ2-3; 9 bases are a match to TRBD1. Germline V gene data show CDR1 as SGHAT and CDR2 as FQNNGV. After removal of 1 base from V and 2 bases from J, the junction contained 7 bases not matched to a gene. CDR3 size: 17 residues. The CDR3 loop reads CASSLVPGTGITDTQYF. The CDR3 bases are TGTGCCAGCAGCTTAGTTCCCGGGACAGGGATCACAGATACGCAGTATTTT.

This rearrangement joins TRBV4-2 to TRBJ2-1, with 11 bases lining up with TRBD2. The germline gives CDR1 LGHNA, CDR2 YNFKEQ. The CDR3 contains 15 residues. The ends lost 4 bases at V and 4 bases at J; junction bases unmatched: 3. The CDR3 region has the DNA TGTGCCAGCAGCCCAGGGACTAGCGGATACAATGAGCAGTTCTTC. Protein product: CASSPGTSGYNEQFF.

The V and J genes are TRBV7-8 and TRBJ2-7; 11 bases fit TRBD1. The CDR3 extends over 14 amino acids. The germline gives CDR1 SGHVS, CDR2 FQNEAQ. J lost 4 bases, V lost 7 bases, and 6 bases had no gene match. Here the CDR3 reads CASTTDRGRYEQYF. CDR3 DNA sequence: TGTGCCAGCACGACGGACAGGGGGCGTTACGAGCAGTACTTC.

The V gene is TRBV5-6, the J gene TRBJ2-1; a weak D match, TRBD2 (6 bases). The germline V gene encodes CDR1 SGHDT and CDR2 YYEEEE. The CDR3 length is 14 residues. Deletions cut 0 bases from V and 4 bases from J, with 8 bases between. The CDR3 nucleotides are TGTGCCAGCAGCTTGGCTGGGACTTACAATGAGCAGTTCTTC. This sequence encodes CASSLAGTYNEQFF.

The CDR3 nucleotides are TGTGCCAGTCCACATAGGGGACTAGCGGGAGACAGCACAGATACGCAGTATTTT. It translates to CASPHRGLAGDSTDTQYF. The rearrangement uses TRBV19 and TRBJ2-3; 14 bases fit TRBD2. The CDR3 runs 18 residues. After removal of 8 bases from V and 0 bases from J, the junction contained 10 bases not matched to a gene. Germline CDR1 reads LNHDA; CDR2 reads SQIVND (reference sequence).

CDR3 nucleotides: TGTGCCAGCAGTTACACAGGAGCCTCCTACGAGCAGTACTTC. Amino acid sequence: CASSYTGASYEQYF. The chain has TRBV6-5 and TRBJ2-7; possibly TRBD1 for D (5 bases). The CDR3 length is 14 residues. V was cut by 2 bases and J by 0 bases, with 8 bases left in between. Germline V lookup: CDR1 MNHEY, CDR2 SVGAGI.

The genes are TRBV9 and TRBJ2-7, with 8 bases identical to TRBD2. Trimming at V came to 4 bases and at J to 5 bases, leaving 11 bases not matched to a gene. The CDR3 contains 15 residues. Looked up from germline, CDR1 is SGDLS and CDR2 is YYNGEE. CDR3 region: CASSRSRGGTDEQYF. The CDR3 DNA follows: TGTGCCAGCAGCCGCTCGCGCGGGGGGACCGACGAGCAGTACTTC.

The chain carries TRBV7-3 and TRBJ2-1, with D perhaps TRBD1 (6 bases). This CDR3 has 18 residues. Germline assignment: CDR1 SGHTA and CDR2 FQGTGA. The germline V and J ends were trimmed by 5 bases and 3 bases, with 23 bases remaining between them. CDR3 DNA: TGTGCCAGCAGCACAGAAGGGGGAGCCCAGGCCCTCTACAATGAGCAGTTCTTC. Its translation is CASSTEGGAQALYNEQFF.

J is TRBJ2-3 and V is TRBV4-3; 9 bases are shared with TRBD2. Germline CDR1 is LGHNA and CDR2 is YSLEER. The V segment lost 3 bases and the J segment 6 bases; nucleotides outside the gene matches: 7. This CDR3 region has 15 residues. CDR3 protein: CASSQSSGDRDTQYF. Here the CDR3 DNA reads TGCGCCAGCAGCCAGTCTAGCGGGGACCGCGATACGCAGTATTTT.

The CDR3 loop is CAITAGEVYGYTF. For the CDR3, the DNA is TGTGCCATCACTGCCGGGGAGGTTTATGGCTACACCTTC. The chain links TRBV10-3 to TRBJ1-2, with D uncertain. V lost 7 bases and J 5 bases, leaving 14 bases between the germline ends. The CDR3 spans 13 residues. Germline V gene data show CDR1 as ENHRY and CDR2 as SYGVKD.